This T cell receptor beta chain was profiled in a study of PD-L1 blockade in urothelial cancer. Study summary: Each participant's history included 0 to 3 prior chemotherapy regimens. After treatment start, blood was analyzed at 3 weeks (second dose) and at 6 weeks. Each blood sample yielded a median of roughly 140,000 T cells.

This clone was seen a single time. Assay: immunoSEQ multiplex PCR; the TCRdb copy retains only in-frame clones and omits some. The sample has about 56,000 clones; 65% to 90% are singletons. V was pared by 2 bases and J by 1 base, with 11 bases between. Germline assignment: CDR1 LNHDA and CDR2 SQIVND (reference sequence). The CDR3 spans 15 residues. Sample time point: pretreatment peripheral blood. Patients each gave 1 to 8 samples, pretreatment and on-treatment. V usage is TRBV19 and J usage is TRBJ1-1, with a tentative D call TRBD1 (5 bases). This TCR came from a man in his sixties or seventies with urothelial cancer. The sequencing here drew on PBMCs, taken around atezolizumab (anti-PD-L1) treatment. The CDR3 loop reads CASSIRYRPNTEAFF. CDR3 nucleotide sequence: TGTGCCAGTAGTATAAGGTACAGGCCGAACACTGAAGCTTTCTTT.